The 14 T cell receptor beta chains below were found in one sample sequenced in a study of CD8 T cells in ankylosing spondylitis. One entry per CDR3 protein results from TCRdb running MiXCR on the 5' RACE reads. Found here are roughly 150,000 distinct CDR3 sequences, under 35% of them singletons; the top ten hold 6%. The sequenced sample was synovial fluid, either unsorted or a sorted T cell fraction (not recorded which). These receptors were obtained from a male donor with ankylosing spondylitis.

Sample share makes this clonotype medium-sized. This rearrangement joins TRBV12-3 or TRBV12-4 to TRBJ2-5; the D is unclear. Trimming stripped 3 bases from V and 5 bases from J, with 4 bases between. The CDR3 has 11 residues. The CDR3 loop is CASSFLETQYF. DNA for the CDR3: TGTGCCAGCAGTTTTCTGGAGACCCAGTACTTC.

V gene TRBV7-8 combines with J gene TRBJ1-5; D is possibly TRBD1 (5 bases). Trimming left V 5 bases short and J 4 bases short, with 15 bases between. The CDR3 runs 15 residues. CDR1 SGHVS and CDR2 FQNEAQ come from the germline V gene. The CDR3 bases are TGTGCCAGCAGCCCGGGGACGGGACTAAATCAGCCCCAGCATTTT. Protein sequence: CASSPGTGLNQPQHF. Full variable domain (rest looked up from reference TRBV7-8 and TRBJ1-5): GAGVSQSPRYKVAKRGQDVALRCDPISGHVSLFWYQQALGQGPEFLTYFQNEAQLDKSGLPSDRFFAERPEGSVSTLKIQRTQQEDSAVYLCASSPGTGLNQPQHFGDGTRLSIL.

The chain combines TRBV24-1 with TRBJ1-5, with no clear D. Germline V gene lookup returns CDR1 KGHDR and CDR2 SFDVKD. Trimming took off 3 bases at V and 4 bases at J, with 9 bases between the two ends. The length of the CDR3 is 14 residues. CDR3 bases: TGTGCCACCAGTGATGGGCAGACGAATCAGCCCCAGCATTTT. Its protein is CATSDGQTNQPQHF.

This clonotype was picked up a small number of times. This chain connects TRBV7-2 to TRBJ2-3; 13 positions agree with TRBD2. Germline V gene data show CDR1 as SGHTA and CDR2 as FQGNSA. The CDR3 has 16 residues. Trimming cost V 6 bases and J 2 bases; bases outside gene matches: 5. CDR3 region: CASRGLAGEVTDTQYF. The CDR3 DNA reads as TGTGCCAGCAGAGGACTAGCGGGGGAAGTCACAGATACGCAGTATTTT.

The chain joins TRBV7-6 to TRBJ1-6; no firm D call. This CDR3 has 15 amino acids. Trimming removed 5 bases at V and 5 bases at J, with 13 bases between. CDR1 and CDR2 from the germline V gene are SGHVS and FNYEAQ. The CDR3 nucleotides are TGTGCCAGCAGCCCTAATAGGGTGGATAATTCACCCCTCCACTTT. The encoded protein is CASSPNRVDNSPLHF.

The V and J genes are TRBV5-1 and TRBJ2-2; D is unclear. Trimming took off 0 bases at V and 8 bases at J, with 11 bases between the two ends. This CDR3 spans 14 amino acids. Germline CDR1 and CDR2: SGHRS and YFSETQ. Here the CDR3 reads CASSLGTPPGELFF. In DNA, the CDR3 is TGCGCCAGCAGCTTGGGGACCCCCCCGGGGGAGCTGTTTTTT.

The V gene is TRBV13, the J gene TRBJ1-4, with D unclear. Trimming shortened V by 3 bases and J by 6 bases, and 11 bases separated the two germline ends. Germline V gene lookup returns CDR1 PRHDT and CDR2 FYEKMQ (reference sequence). CDR3 length: 14 amino acids. Here the CDR3 reads CASSFTEVDEKLFF. CDR3 in DNA: TGTGCCAGCAGCTTTACTGAAGTTGATGAAAAACTGTTTTTT.

V usage is TRBV2 and J usage is TRBJ2-2, with 7 nucleotides matching TRBD1. The trim removed 7 bases at V and 2 bases at J, leaving 4 bases unmatched. The CDR3 sequence is 14 residues long. CDR1 and CDR2 (germline): SNHLY, FYNNEI. The CDR3 nucleotides read TGTGCCAGCAAGGGGGCCACTAACACCGGGGAGCTGTTTTTT. This codes for CASKGATNTGELFF.

This clonotype was seen a few times. Given a much more abundant clone one base away, this may be a read error. This chain links TRBV2 with TRBJ2-5; maybe TRBD2 (6 bases). The DNA end favors TRBJ2-1, so the J call may be wrong. The CDR3 is made up of 12 amino acids. From germline, CDR1 is SNHLY and CDR2 FYNNEI. The CDR3 sequence: CASKEGQETQFF. Here the CDR3 DNA reads TGTGCCAGCAAGGAGGGGCAAGAGACCCAGTTCTTC.

The sample holds many counts of this clonotype. The chain couples TRBV20-1 to TRBJ2-2, with a tentative D call TRBD2 (5 bases). CDR3 length equals 15 residues. Germline CDR1 is DFQATT and CDR2 is SNEGSKA (reference sequence). The V end was cut by 3 bases, the J end by 1 base, with 12 bases between. CDR3 in DNA: TGCAGTGCTAGGGGTCAAGCGGAGAACACCGGGGAGCTGTTTTTT. It encodes CSARGQAENTGELFF.

The rearrangement links TRBV5-5 to TRBJ2-1; maybe TRBD2 (6 bases). Deletions cut 2 bases from V and 6 bases from J, with 12 bases between. Germline V gene sequence: CDR1 SGHKS, CDR2 YYEKEE (reference sequence). The CDR3 extends over 14 amino acids. The CDR3 DNA sequence: TGTGCCAGCAGCTTCACTAGCTTGGGCAATGAGCAGTTCTTC. Translation: CASSFTSLGNEQFF.

The V and J genes are TRBV10-2 and TRBJ2-1, with 9 bases that match TRBD2. Per germline, CDR1 WSHSY and CDR2 SAAADI. V shed 6 bases, J shed 5 bases, and the junction held 5 bases outside the gene matches. This CDR3 comprises 14 residues. In DNA, the CDR3 is TGCGCCAGCAGACTGCGGGGGGGTAACAATGAGCAGTTCTTC. Residues: CASRLRGGNNEQFF.

V gene TRBV20-1 combines with J gene TRBJ1-6, with a tentative D call TRBD1 (6 bases). The CDR3 is 16 residues long. Germline V gene sequence: CDR1 DFQATT, CDR2 SNEGSKA (reference sequence). The ends were cut back, 0 bases at V and 9 bases at J, with 18 bases in the middle. The CDR3 nucleotides are TGCAGTGCTAGAGAGGCGGACAGCAGGATAGGTTCACCCCTCCACTTT. It codes for CSAREADSRIGSPLHF.

The CDR3 DNA is TGTGCCAGCAGTTTGACAATTAGGCATACGCAGTATTTT. Protein: CASSLTIRHTQYF. This chain links TRBV12-3 or TRBV12-4 with TRBJ2-3, with unresolved D. The CDR3 spans 13 residues. Between the trimmed V and J ends, which lost 3 bases and 7 bases, there was a span of 11 bases.